Shown below are 29 T cell receptor beta chains from a single sample sequenced in a study of blood T cell repertoires in COVID-19. Method: immunoSEQ multiplex PCR; TCRdb's copy keeps in-frame clones and lacks some. Among 150,000 or so clones listed, 86% were seen once. Sequencing was carried out using peripheral blood. The receptors were gathered from a woman between 70 and 85 years old with COVID-19, enrolled during active disease.

This clone was detected once. This chain connects TRBV5-1 to TRBJ2-2; TRBD1 aligns across 11 bases. Germline values: CDR1 SGHRS, CDR2 YFSETQ. The CDR3 extends over 21 amino acids. The junction had 17 bases not matched to a gene; V was cut back by 4 bases and J by 0 bases. In nucleotides, the CDR3 is TGCGCCAGCAGCAGACGGTCGACCCGGACAGGGGGCTCGGCGAACACCGGGGAGCTGTTTTTT. Amino acid sequence: CASSRRSTRTGGSANTGELFF.

The chain carries TRBV2 and TRBJ1-3; D gene ambiguous. This CDR3 spans 13 amino acids. Deletions cut 3 bases from V and 4 bases from J, with 7 bases between. CDR1 is SNHLY and CDR2 is FYNNEI in the germline V gene. In DNA form, the CDR3 reads TGTGCCAGCAGTGACACTAGGGGAAACACCATATATTTT. It translates to CASSDTRGNTIYF.

J is TRBJ2-5 and V is TRBV14; perhaps TRBD2 as D (5 bases). CDR1 and CDR2 (germline): SGHDN, FVKESK. CDR3 length equals 16 residues. Trimming removed 4 bases from V and 5 bases from J, with 20 bases in between. In DNA, the CDR3 is TGTGCCAGCAGCCTTCCGGGCCTCTCTTCGGGGGAGACCCAGTACTTC. Residues: CASSLPGLSSGETQYF. Variable domain in full (rest from reference TRBV14 and TRBJ2-5): EAGVTQFPSHSVIEKGQTVTLRCDPISGHDNLYWYRRVMGKEIKFLLHFVKESKQDESGMPNNRFLAERTGGTYSTLKVQPAELEDSGVYFCASSLPGLSSGETQYFGPGTRLLVL.

The rearrangement links TRBV5-1 to TRBJ1-5; the D gene is possibly TRBD1 (5 bases). This CDR3 contains 15 residues. Germline V gives CDR1 SGHRS, CDR2 YFSETQ. V lost 0 bases to trimming and J lost 5 bases, with 12 bases between them. The CDR3 loop is CASSLGGRVDQPQHF. The CDR3 DNA follows: TGCGCCAGCAGCTTGGGCGGCAGGGTAGATCAGCCCCAGCATTTT.

The V gene is TRBV9, the J gene TRBJ1-3; D is undetermined. V was trimmed by 0 bases and J by 5 bases, leaving 18 bases between them. This CDR3 contains 17 residues. Germline CDR1 and CDR2: SGDLS and YYNGEE. The CDR3: CASSVEIAPGVRNTIYF. In DNA, the CDR3 is TGTGCCAGCAGCGTAGAGATAGCGCCCGGGGTACGAAACACCATATATTTT.

The chain combines TRBV6-5 with TRBJ2-7; TRBD1 aligns across 8 bases. J gave up 0 bases and V 2 bases, and 3 bases lay outside the gene matches. Germline lookup yields CDR1 MNHEY and CDR2 SVGAGI. The CDR3 has 15 amino acids. The CDR3 loop reads CASSYGTGHSYEQYF. The CDR3 coding sequence is TGTGCCAGCAGTTACGGGACAGGCCACTCCTACGAGCAGTACTTC.

This clone occurred once. V and J are TRBV10-2 and TRBJ1-4; no clear D gene. This CDR3 region has 13 residues. V was clipped by 4 bases and J by 6 bases, with 9 bases between them. Germline loops: CDR1 WSHSY, CDR2 SAAADI. The CDR3 nucleotides read TGCGCCAGCAGTGGTGGGAGGGATGAAAAACTGTTTTTT. Encoded protein: CASSGGRDEKLFF.

The rearrangement uses TRBV2 and TRBJ2-7, with 8 bases lining up with TRBD2. The CDR3 contains 14 residues. Germline V lookup: CDR1 SNHLY, CDR2 FYNNEI. Trimming took 8 bases from V and 7 from J; bases not matched to a gene: 13. CDR3 nucleotides: TGTGCCAGCCGGCTGCGGGGGGTGGCGCCTGAGCAGTACTTC. This codes for CASRLRGVAPEQYF.

In DNA, the CDR3 is TGTGCCAGCAGCTCCTTCCAGGTCCTGTCCACCGGGGAGCTGTTTTTT. Its translation: CASSSFQVLSTGELFF. The rearrangement joins TRBV7-2 to TRBJ2-2, with unresolved D. The CDR3 is made up of 16 amino acids. Per germline, CDR1 SGHTA and CDR2 FQGNSA. The ends were cut back, 4 bases at V and 4 bases at J, with 16 bases in the middle.

The genes are TRBV7-6 and TRBJ2-1; 7 bases are a match to TRBD2. Losses at the gene ends were 2 bases for V and 0 bases for J; bases not matched to a gene: 1. This CDR3 region has 15 residues. Germline V lookup: CDR1 SGHVS, CDR2 FNYEAQ. The CDR3 sequence is CASSLLADSYNEQFF. In DNA form, the CDR3 reads TGTGCCAGCAGCTTACTAGCGGACTCCTACAATGAGCAGTTCTTC.

The V and J genes are TRBV28 and TRBJ1-2; D not certain. This CDR3 has 15 residues. Germline V CDR1 and CDR2: MDHEN, SYDVKM. V was shortened by 6 bases and J by 3 bases, with 17 bases between the two germline ends. CDR3 sequence (DNA): TGTGCCAGCAGCCGCCTCACGGGTTTCGACTATGGCTACACCTTC. Translated: CASSRLTGFDYGYTF.

The gene calls are TRBV25-1 and TRBJ2-5, with TRBD2 matching 12 bases. There are 18 residues in the CDR3. The junction had 11 bases not matched to a gene; V was cut back by 4 bases and J by 2 bases. Germline CDR1 is MGHDK and CDR2 is SYGVNS. The CDR3 is CASSARTSGARPQETQYF. The CDR3, as DNA: TGTGCCAGCAGTGCTAGGACTAGCGGGGCCCGTCCGCAAGAGACCCAGTACTTC.

The chain combines TRBV2 with TRBJ1-1, with D possibly being TRBD1 (6 bases). Looked up from germline, CDR1 is SNHLY and CDR2 is FYNNEI. This CDR3 has 13 residues. The ends were cut back, 6 bases at V and 1 base at J, with 9 bases in the middle. As DNA, the CDR3 is TGTGCCAGCAGCCAGGGGAGGAACACTGAAGCTTTCTTT. It specifies CASSQGRNTEAFF.

The chain carries TRBV28 and TRBJ1-2; 8 bases are shared with TRBD1. The CDR3 totals 14 residues. V was clipped by 1 base and J by 6 bases; unmatched bases: 4. Germline-derived CDR1 and CDR2 are MDHEN and SYDVKM. The CDR3 DNA follows: TGTGCCAGCAGTTTATCGGGCAGGGGGCATGGCTACACCTTC. Residues: CASSLSGRGHGYTF.

The V call is TRBV7-2, the J call TRBJ1-5; 7 positions agree with TRBD1. The CDR3 runs to 16 residues. Germline assignment: CDR1 SGHTA and CDR2 FQGNSA. With 5 bases clipped from V and 0 bases from J, the junction kept 7 bases outside the gene matches. As DNA, the CDR3 is TGTGCCAGCAGCCAAACAGGGGCCGATAGCAATCAGCCCCAGCATTTT. This sequence encodes CASSQTGADSNQPQHF.

This sequence joins TRBV7-2 and TRBJ1-1, with D tentatively TRBD1 (5 bases). Trimming removed 6 bases at V and 3 bases at J, with 11 bases between. Germline CDR1 SGHTA, CDR2 FQGNSA. The CDR3 sequence is 13 residues long. CDR3 protein: CASRQDSYTEAFF. The CDR3 region has the DNA TGTGCCAGCAGACAGGATTCTTACACTGAAGCTTTCTTT.

The chain has TRBV10-3 and TRBJ2-7; 10 bases match TRBD2. The length of the CDR3 is 16 residues. J was trimmed by 2 bases and V by 4 bases; bases with no gene match: 8. Germline V gene sequence: CDR1 ENHRY, CDR2 SYGVKD. DNA of the CDR3: TGTGCCATCAGTGCTTCCCTCAGCGGGGGGGCCTACGAGCAGTACTTC. Protein sequence: CAISASLSGGAYEQYF.

The genes are TRBV7-9 and TRBJ2-2; 9 positions agree with TRBD2. The germline gives CDR1 SEHNR, CDR2 FQNEAQ (reference sequence). J gave up 3 bases and V 8 bases, and 4 bases lay outside the gene matches. The length of the CDR3 is 14 residues. The CDR3 DNA reads TGTGCCAGCCGGACTAGCGCAGACACCGGGGAGCTGTTTTTT. It translates to CASRTSADTGELFF.

J is TRBJ2-2 and V is TRBV2; 10 bases map to TRBD1. CDR3 length: 17 residues. Germline CDR1 SNHLY, CDR2 FYNNEI. The junction had 5 bases not matched to a gene; V was cut back by 4 bases and J by 0 bases. Here the CDR3 reads CASSVTGTGANTGELFF. The CDR3 nucleotides read TGTGCCAGCAGTGTAACCGGGACAGGGGCGAACACCGGGGAGCTGTTTTTT.

J is TRBJ2-7 and V is TRBV28, with D maybe TRBD2 (5 bases). The V end lost 6 bases, the J end lost 3 bases, and 18 bases lay between the germline ends. This CDR3 is 15 amino acids long. CDR1 MDHEN and CDR2 SYDVKM come from the germline V gene. The CDR3 DNA reads as TGTGCCAGCAGCACTGCCCGGGCGGGCCACTACGAGCAGTACTTC. This codes for CASSTARAGHYEQYF.

V and J are TRBV2 and TRBJ1-2; D call uncertain. The CDR3 sequence is 15 residues long. Germline V gene data show CDR1 as SNHLY and CDR2 as FYNNEI. V was cut by 3 bases and J by 8 bases, with 19 bases left in between. The CDR3 spells CASSDWNYSGEGYTF. For the CDR3, the DNA is TGTGCCAGCAGTGATTGGAATTACTCCGGAGAGGGCTACACCTTC. Supplemented by reference TRBV2 and TRBJ1-2, the full variable domain reads EPEVTQTPSHQVTQMGQEVILRCVPISNHLYFYWYRQILGQKVEFLVSFYNNEISEKSEIFDDQFSVERPDGSNFTLKIRSTKLEDSAMYFCASSDWNYSGEGYTFGSGTRLTVV.

V is TRBV2 and J is TRBJ1-6, with D uncertain. This CDR3 region has 15 residues. From germline, CDR1 is SNHLY and CDR2 FYNNEI. V dropped 6 bases and J dropped 2 bases, with 11 bases sitting between them. The CDR3 coding sequence is TGTGCCAGCAGCCTAATTGAACCCTATAATTCACCCCTCCACTTT. Its protein is CASSLIEPYNSPLHF.

The J gene is TRBJ2-7, the V gene TRBV11-2; 11 bases line up with TRBD1. Losses at the gene ends were 5 bases for V and 4 bases for J; bases not matched to a gene: 13. CDR1 and CDR2 from the germline V gene are SGHAT and FQNNGV. This CDR3 is 17 amino acids long. CDR3 in amino acids: CASSMYVRTGGSYEQYF. The CDR3 nucleotides are TGTGCCAGCAGCATGTACGTCCGGACAGGGGGCTCTTACGAGCAGTACTTC.

V and J are TRBV9 and TRBJ2-1; possibly TRBD1 for D (6 bases). Trimming took 2 bases from V and 0 from J, leaving 12 bases between them. The CDR3 runs to 16 residues. The germline V gene has CDR1 SGDLS and CDR2 YYNGEE. CDR3 sequence: CASSVSTGSSYNEQFF. The CDR3 DNA follows: TGTGCCAGCAGCGTTTCAACAGGGAGCTCCTACAATGAGCAGTTCTTC.

This chain uses TRBV28 with TRBJ2-3; D is unclear. V gave up 6 bases and J gave up 3 bases, with 7 bases separating them. Per the germline V gene, CDR1 is MDHEN and CDR2 is SYDVKM. This CDR3 spans 12 amino acids. CDR3 DNA: TGTGCCAGCAGATATCAGACAGATACGCAGTATTTT. This codes for CASRYQTDTQYF.

The V call is TRBV28, the J call TRBJ1-1; D is ambiguous. CDR1 is MDHEN and CDR2 is SYDVKM in the germline V gene. V lost 5 bases to trimming and J lost 10 bases, with 14 bases between them. The CDR3 is 12 residues long. DNA for the CDR3: TGTGCCAGCAGTCCCCTGGCGGAATTAGCTTTCTTT. Encoded protein: CASSPLAELAFF.

This chain uses TRBV9 with TRBJ1-6, with 7 nucleotides matching TRBD1. CDR1 is SGDLS and CDR2 is YYNGEE in the germline V gene. Unmatched junction bases numbered 7, after V lost 0 bases and J lost 10 bases. The CDR3 is made up of 15 amino acids. The DNA for the CDR3 is TGTGCCAGCAGCGTAGGGAGGCAGGGGGACTCACCCCTCCACTTT. Protein: CASSVGRQGDSPLHF.

This clone was observed at least ten times. The chain carries TRBV27 and TRBJ1-6, with a weak D call TRBD1 (6 bases). The germline gives CDR1 MNHEY, CDR2 SMNVEV (reference sequence). This CDR3 region has 15 residues. Trimming took 7 bases from V and 8 from J, leaving 18 bases between them. This chain's CDR3 is CASKRQALYDSPLHF. The CDR3 DNA reads TGTGCCAGCAAGAGACAGGCCCTTTACGATTCACCCCTCCACTTT.

The rearrangement uses TRBV5-1 and TRBJ1-1; 8 positions match TRBD1. The CDR3 covers 15 residues. V dropped 4 bases and J dropped 3; count of bases not matched to a gene: 8. Looked up from germline, CDR1 is SGHRS and CDR2 is YFSETQ. As DNA, the CDR3 is TGCGCCAGCAGCCCGAGTCAGGGGGCAGACACTGAAGCTTTCTTT. This translates into CASSPSQGADTEAFF.